The 9 T cell receptor beta chains given below trace back to one sample, sequenced in a study of CD8 T cells in ankylosing spondylitis. TCRdb processed the 5' RACE reads anew with MiXCR; each CDR3 protein has one entry. The sample gives under 400,000 distinct CDR3 sequences, 11% of which show up once; around 10% is in the top ten. The sample taken for sequencing was blood, either unsorted or a sorted T cell fraction (not recorded which). The receptors come from a female donor with ankylosing spondylitis or in good health (not recorded which).

With respect to this clonotype: Just one base apart from a much larger clone, this may be a read error. The rearrangement joins TRBV29-1 to TRBJ2-6, with D perhaps TRBD1 or TRBD2 (5 bases each). The CDR3 is 14 amino acids. Germline loops: CDR1 SQVTM, CDR2 ANQGSEA. The CDR3 protein is CSASQGTGDNVLTF. CDR3 DNA sequence: TGCAGCGCTTCGCAGGGAACCGGGGACAACGTCCTGACTTTC.

V gene TRBV12-3 or TRBV12-4 combines with J gene TRBJ1-2, with TRBD1 matching 10 bases. Unmatched junction bases numbered 15, after V lost 6 bases and J lost 8 bases. The CDR3 spans 16 residues. The CDR3 region has the DNA TGTGCCAGCAGCTTGACAGGGGGCCCGTCCTTTGACGGCTACACCTTC. It is translated as CASSLTGGPSFDGYTF.

This chain joins TRBV6-2 or TRBV6-3 and TRBJ1-5, with TRBD1 as a possible D gene (6 bases). The V and J ends lost 0 bases and 6 bases respectively, with 9 bases between them. From germline, CDR1 is MNHEY and CDR2 SVGEGT. The CDR3 has 14 residues. The CDR3 bases are TGTGCCAGCAGTTACTCGACAGGCGCTCAGCCCCAGCATTTT. Amino acid sequence: CASSYSTGAQPQHF.

This clonotype was counted between two and nine times. The rearrangement links TRBV5-5 to TRBJ2-1; weak D call: TRBD2 (6 bases). Per germline, CDR1 SGHKS and CDR2 YYEKEE (reference sequence). V was pared by 0 bases and J by 6 bases, with 10 bases between. The CDR3 spans 14 residues. The CDR3 DNA reads TGTGCCAGCAGCTTGGCAGGTAGCGGCAATGAGCAGTTCTTC. It specifies CASSLAGSGNEQFF.

This clonotype came up a few times. The V gene is TRBV4-2, the J gene TRBJ2-3, with TRBD2 identical over 8 bases. Trimming at V came to 8 bases and at J to 4 bases, leaving 17 bases not matched to a gene. Germline assignment: CDR1 LGHNA and CDR2 YNFKEQ. CDR3 length: 17 amino acids. The CDR3 nucleotides are TGTGCCAGCGGATCCCCAGTGGCGGGGGGCCAATCAGATACGCAGTATTTT. Translation gives CASGSPVAGGQSDTQYF.

This clonotype appeared a few times. This chain links TRBV2 with TRBJ2-7; D is undetermined. CDR3 length: 11 amino acids. The germline gives CDR1 SNHLY, CDR2 FYNNEI. V was trimmed by 8 bases and J by 0 bases, leaving 5 bases between them. Written as DNA, the CDR3 is TGTGCCAGCGCTCTCTCCTACGAGCAGTACTTC. As protein: CASALSYEQYF.

This clonotype has at least ten counts. The chain couples TRBV10-2 to TRBJ1-2, with D hard to call. Between the trimmed V and J ends, which lost 2 bases and 8 bases, there was a span of 9 bases. The CDR3 consists of 12 residues. Germline V CDR1 and CDR2: WSHSY, SAAADI. In DNA, the CDR3 is TGCGCCAGCAGTGAGGTCCGTTCGGGCTACACCTTC. Translating it yields CASSEVRSGYTF.

In its sample, this clonotype was seen a few times. The chain joins TRBV5-1 to TRBJ2-3, with D possibly matching TRBD2 (6 bases). CDR1 and CDR2 (germline): SGHRS, YFSETQ. The CDR3 is made up of 15 amino acids. V gave up 0 bases and J gave up 6 bases, with 14 bases separating them. The DNA for the CDR3 is TGCGCCAGCAGCTTGGTTAGAGGTAGCGGCGATACGCAGTATTTT. Residues: CASSLVRGSGDTQYF. Complete variable domain (other parts from reference TRBV5-1 and TRBJ2-3): KAGVTQTPRYLIKTRGQQVTLSCSPISGHRSVSWYQQTPGQGLQFLFEYFSETQRNKGNFPGRFSGRQFSNSRSEMNVSTLELGDSALYLCASSLVRGSGDTQYFGPGTRLTVL.

The V call is TRBV7-9, the J call TRBJ2-7, with D uncertain. CDR1 and CDR2 from the germline V gene are SEHNR and FQNEAQ (reference sequence). The CDR3 consists of 13 residues. Trimming removed 3 bases from V and 4 bases from J, with 10 bases in between. CDR3 nucleotide sequence: TGTGCCAGCAGCTTGTTTACCCCTTACGAGCAGTACTTC. It specifies CASSLFTPYEQYF.